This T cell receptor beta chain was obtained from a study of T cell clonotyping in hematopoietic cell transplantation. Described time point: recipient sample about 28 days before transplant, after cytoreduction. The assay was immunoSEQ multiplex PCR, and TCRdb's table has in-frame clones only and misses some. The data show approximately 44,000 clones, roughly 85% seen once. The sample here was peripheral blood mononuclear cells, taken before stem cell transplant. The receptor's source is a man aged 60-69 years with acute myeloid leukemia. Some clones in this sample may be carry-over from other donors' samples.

The DNA for the CDR3 is TGTGCCAGCAGTTTTCTGGACACCAAATACGAGCAGTACTTC. It specifies CASSFLDTKYEQYF. The chain couples TRBV27 to TRBJ2-7; D perhaps matches TRBD1 (5 bases). CDR1 is MNHEY and CDR2 is SMNVEV in the germline V gene (reference sequence). The CDR3 spans 14 residues. The germline V and J ends were trimmed by 3 bases and 4 bases, with 13 bases remaining between them.